These 25 T cell receptor beta chains came from one sample sequenced in a study of T-cell reconstitution after alpha-beta-depleted transplantation in children. Unique molecular identifiers were incorporated when the TCRbeta library was constructed. TCRdb processed the PCR reads anew with MiXCR; each CDR3 protein has one entry. The data hold about 1,000,000 distinct CDR3 sequences, with about 31% observed a single time. The sequenced sample was PBMCs, mostly from graft donor cells, obtained 360 days after TCRalphabeta/CD19-depleted stem cell transplant. The receptor set was obtained from a boy younger than two who had a stem cell transplant for SCID, so the T cells may come from the graft donor.

The chain has TRBV9 and TRBJ2-5; D is perhaps TRBD2 (5 bases). With 4 bases removed from V and 5 bases from J, the gap between germline ends came to 15 bases. The germline V gene has CDR1 SGDLS and CDR2 YYNGEE. CDR3 length: 14 residues. The CDR3 coding sequence is TGTGCCAGCAGCTCATCCGGACTTCGTGAGACCCAGTACTTC. It is translated as CASSSSGLRETQYF.

V is TRBV7-8 and J is TRBJ1-5; D is uncertain. Germline values: CDR1 SGHVS, CDR2 FQNEAQ. V was cut by 1 base and J by 6 bases, with 13 bases left in between. CDR3 length equals 15 residues. The CDR3 bases are TGTGCCAGCAGCTTAGGGTCGACAAGGGCTCAGCCCCAGCATTTT. Its translation is CASSLGSTRAQPQHF. Looking up the rest from reference TRBV7-8 and TRBJ1-5 gives the full variable domain: GAGVSQSPRYKVAKRGQDVALRCDPISGHVSLFWYQQALGQGPEFLTYFQNEAQLDKSGLPSDRFFAERPEGSVSTLKIQRTQQEDSAVYLCASSLGSTRAQPQHFGDGTRLSIL.

This clonotype showed up just a few times. The rearrangement uses TRBV4-2 and TRBJ1-1; D call uncertain. The CDR3 consists of 14 residues. The V gene's germline CDR1 is LGHNA and CDR2 YNFKEQ. Trimming pared 1 base from V and 2 bases from J, leaving 8 bases between. The CDR3 protein is CASSQVSDNTEAFF. Here the CDR3 DNA reads TGTGCCAGCAGCCAAGTTTCCGACAACACTGAAGCTTTCTTT.

A word on this clonotype: Just one base apart from a much larger clone, this may be a read error. This chain uses TRBV28 with TRBJ2-1, with a tentative D call TRBD1 (5 bases). The V end was cut by 8 bases, the J end by 10 bases, with 24 bases between. Germline loops: CDR1 MDHEN, CDR2 SYDVKM. The CDR3 sequence is 15 residues long. The CDR3 DNA follows: TGTGCCAGCTCCCCTTTAGGGGCTACTTCCTACGAGCAGTTCTTC. The encoded protein is CASSPLGATSYEQFF. The full variable domain, rest sourced from reference TRBV28 and TRBJ2-1, is DVKVTQSSRYLVKRTGEKVFLECVQDMDHENMFWYRQDPGLGLRLIYFSYDVKMKEKGDIPEGYSVSREKKERFSLILESASTNQTSMYLCASSPLGATSYEQFFGPGTRLTVL.

This clonotype was picked up a small number of times. The J gene is TRBJ2-7, the V gene TRBV5-1, with D perhaps matching TRBD1 (6 bases). There are 17 residues in the CDR3. Germline loops: CDR1 SGHRS, CDR2 YFSETQ. Trimming removed 1 base from V and 0 bases from J, with 17 bases in between. CDR3 loop: CASSLRAMDRSSYEQYF. CDR3 DNA: TGCGCCAGCAGCTTGAGGGCCATGGACAGAAGCTCCTACGAGCAGTACTTC.

The chain carries TRBV2 and TRBJ1-6; 8 bases fit TRBD1. CDR1 is SNHLY and CDR2 is FYNNEI in the germline V gene. There are 14 residues in the CDR3. V lost 4 bases, J lost 9 bases, and 5 bases stayed unmatched. The CDR3 coding sequence is TGTGCCAGCAGTGTGAGACAGGGGATTTCACCCCTCCACTTT. Amino acid sequence: CASSVRQGISPLHF.

Only a few counts were recorded for this clonotype. V gene TRBV28 combines with J gene TRBJ1-1; D call uncertain. Germline V gives CDR1 MDHEN, CDR2 SYDVKM. V was clipped by 6 bases and J by 2 bases, with 19 bases between them. This CDR3 region has 16 residues. CDR3 nucleotide sequence: TGTGCCAGCAGCCTCACTGTCCTCCCTTCCAACACTGAAGCTTTCTTT. This gives the protein CASSLTVLPSNTEAFF.

V usage is TRBV7-2 and J usage is TRBJ2-1, with D possibly matching TRBD2 (7 bases). Looked up from germline, CDR1 is SGHTA and CDR2 is FQGNSA. The CDR3 is 14 residues long. V was shortened by 3 bases and J by 7 bases, with 13 bases between the two germline ends. CDR3 region: CASSFWGGRNEQFF. CDR3 sequence (DNA): TGTGCCAGCAGCTTTTGGGGGGGCCGAAATGAGCAGTTCTTC.

J is TRBJ2-7 and V is TRBV12-3 or TRBV12-4; no firm D call. There are 17 residues in the CDR3. Trimming cost V 10 bases and J 5 bases, with 30 bases left between them. CDR3 coding DNA: TGTGCCAACCCGACCCTCTCCCCCGGGCACCAAGCCAACGAGCAGTACTTC. Protein product: CANPTLSPGHQANEQYF.

This chain links TRBV27 with TRBJ2-3; D gene unclear. CDR3 length: 14 residues. With 2 bases removed from V and 4 bases from J, the gap between germline ends came to 10 bases. CDR1 is MNHEY and CDR2 is SMNVEV in the germline V gene (reference sequence). CDR3 bases: TGTGCCAGCAGTTTAGAGGCAGGCCCAGATACGCAGTATTTT. Protein sequence: CASSLEAGPDTQYF.

In this sample, this clonotype turned up a few times. The chain carries TRBV7-2 and TRBJ1-1; a weak D match, TRBD1 (5 bases). The germline V gene has CDR1 SGHTA and CDR2 FQGNSA. The CDR3 has 16 amino acids. V was clipped by 6 bases and J by 5 bases, with 22 bases between them. Here the CDR3 DNA reads TGTGCCAGCAGTCATGGTCCGGGGGACGGTAATACTGAAGCTTTCTTT. As protein: CASSHGPGDGNTEAFF.

J is TRBJ1-5 and V is TRBV20-1; possibly TRBD1 for D (6 bases). CDR1 and CDR2 (germline): DFQATT, SNEGSKA (reference sequence). Trimming took off 5 bases at V and 5 bases at J, with 13 bases between the two ends. The CDR3 is 13 amino acids. The DNA of the CDR3 is TGCAGTGCTGGAGGACAGTCCGATCAGCCCCAGCATTTT. It encodes CSAGGQSDQPQHF.

The gene calls are TRBV30 and TRBJ2-2, with D uncertain. Deletions cut 4 bases from V and 5 bases from J, with 5 bases between. Germline V gives CDR1 GTSNPN, CDR2 SVGIG (reference sequence). The CDR3 runs to 11 residues. The CDR3 DNA sequence: TGTGCCTGGACAGCGACCGGGGAGCTGTTTTTT. Encoded protein: CAWTATGELFF.

The chain combines TRBV10-3 with TRBJ1-1; D is uncertain. The germline gives CDR1 ENHRY, CDR2 SYGVKD. There are 14 residues in the CDR3. V was trimmed by 4 bases and J by 0 bases, leaving 9 bases between them. This chain's CDR3 is CAISVGQMNTEAFF. The CDR3 nucleotides read TGTGCCATCAGTGTGGGCCAGATGAACACTGAAGCTTTCTTT.

V is TRBV29-1 and J is TRBJ2-5; TRBD2 is a possible D gene (6 bases). This CDR3 has 13 residues. Per germline, CDR1 SQVTM and CDR2 ANQGSEA. The V gene lost 4 bases and the J gene lost 3 bases, with 12 bases spanning the gap. The chain's CDR3 is CSVARTTEETQYF. The CDR3 DNA follows: TGCAGCGTTGCCCGGACTACCGAAGAGACCCAGTACTTC.

This clonotype has more than one count but fewer than ten. CDR3 protein: CAISEPMIYEQYF. CDR3 coding DNA: TGTGCCATCAGTGAGCCCATGATCTACGAGCAGTACTTC. This chain joins TRBV10-3 and TRBJ2-7; D is unresolved. The ends were cut back, 2 bases at V and 3 bases at J, with 8 bases in the middle. The germline CDR1 and CDR2 sequences are ENHRY and SYGVKD. The CDR3 extends over 13 amino acids.

V and J are TRBV6-2 or TRBV6-3 and TRBJ2-3, with a tentative D call TRBD2 (5 bases). This CDR3 contains 16 residues. In germline, CDR1 is MNHEY, CDR2 SVGEGT. The ends were cut back, 4 bases at V and 1 base at J, with 15 bases in the middle. CDR3 nucleotide sequence: TGTGCCAGCAGTTTCCCACGATTGAGGGGCACAGATACGCAGTATTTT. Protein: CASSFPRLRGTDTQYF.

As DNA, the CDR3 is TGTGCCAGCAGTCCCGGGCCCGTGGACTATGGCTACACCTTC. It yields the protein CASSPGPVDYGYTF. The chain is built from TRBV4-2 and TRBJ1-2; D not certain. The CDR3 contains 14 residues. Trimming pared 6 bases from V and 3 bases from J, leaving 14 bases between. Germline loops: CDR1 LGHNA, CDR2 YNFKEQ.

The V and J genes are TRBV15 and TRBJ2-1, with 13 nucleotides matching TRBD2. The CDR3 contains 19 residues. CDR1 is LNHNV, CDR2 YYDKDF, per germline (reference sequence). J was trimmed by 6 bases and V by 1 base; bases with no gene match: 12. CDR3 nucleotides: TGTGCCACCAGCAGAGGTCTAGGACCCGGGACTAGCGGGGCCAATGAGCAGTTCTTC. Translation gives CATSRGLGPGTSGANEQFF.

V is TRBV7-2 and J is TRBJ1-1; D ambiguous. Germline CDR1 and CDR2: SGHTA and FQGNSA. V lost 6 bases and J 6 bases, leaving 14 bases between the germline ends. The CDR3 totals 13 residues. The CDR3 nucleotides read TGTGCCAGCAGAGACCAGAGGGTGGCTGAAGCTTTCTTT. This encodes CASRDQRVAEAFF.

This clonotype appeared a few times. V is TRBV28 and J is TRBJ1-6, with D maybe TRBD1 (5 bases). V was trimmed by 6 bases and J by 2 bases, leaving 11 bases between them. CDR1 is MDHEN and CDR2 is SYDVKM in the germline V gene. There are 15 residues in the CDR3. The CDR3 reads CASSPTGTYNSPLHF. The CDR3 DNA sequence: TGTGCCAGCAGCCCTACAGGAACCTATAATTCACCCCTCCACTTT. Drawing the rest from reference TRBV28 and TRBJ1-6, the complete variable domain is DVKVTQSSRYLVKRTGEKVFLECVQDMDHENMFWYRQDPGLGLRLIYFSYDVKMKEKGDIPEGYSVSREKKERFSLILESASTNQTSMYLCASSPTGTYNSPLHFGNGTRLTVT.

This clonotype was picked up a small number of times. The rearrangement links TRBV12-3 or TRBV12-4 to TRBJ1-5, with D possibly TRBD1 on 6 matching bases. The CDR3 covers 15 residues. V lost 6 bases, J lost 4 bases, and 16 bases lay in between. The chain's CDR3 is CASRPAGRGNQPQHF. CDR3 coding DNA: TGTGCCAGCAGACCCGCGGGGAGGGGGAATCAGCCCCAGCATTTT.

This rearrangement joins TRBV5-1 to TRBJ2-2, with D perhaps matching TRBD1 (6 bases). This CDR3 has 14 amino acids. Germline values: CDR1 SGHRS, CDR2 YFSETQ. Trimming left V 5 bases short and J 7 bases short, with 15 bases between. CDR3 nucleotides: TGCGCCAGCAGTTACAGGGTGTATATCGGGGAGCTGTTTTTT. Protein product: CASSYRVYIGELFF.

This clonotype turned up a few times. The chain carries TRBV4-1 and TRBJ2-1, with 7 bases that match TRBD1. V lost 1 base, J lost 9 bases, and 12 bases stayed unmatched. Germline V gives CDR1 MGHRA, CDR2 YSYEKL. The length of the CDR3 is 16 residues. CDR3 DNA sequence: TGCGCCAGCAGCCAAGGTCCGAGACAGGGTCTAGGTGAGCAGTTCTTC. It yields the protein CASSQGPRQGLGEQFF.

The chain carries TRBV7-6 and TRBJ2-3; TRBD2 aligns across 8 bases. CDR1 SGHVS and CDR2 FNYEAQ come from the germline V gene. The CDR3 runs 17 residues. Unmatched junction bases numbered 12, after V lost 5 bases and J lost 2 bases. The chain's CDR3 is CASSPSRGLGNTDTQYF. The CDR3 DNA reads as TGTGCCAGCAGCCCAAGCCGGGGACTAGGGAACACAGATACGCAGTATTTT.